This is a list of T cell receptor beta chains from one sample in a study of shared clonotypes between healthy human individuals. Repertoires were generated with immunoSEQ multiplex PCR, while TCRdb's copy carries only in-frame clones and drops some. The sample carries more than 2 million clones, roughly 95% recorded once. Sequencing was carried out using naive CD8+ T cells from PBMCs. The receptors were sampled from a young man in good health. Some clones in this sample may be carry-over from other donors' samples. CDR3s include the opening cysteine and the closing phenylalanine or tryptophan. D genes are given only for firm matches. Rows give clone size only sometimes, using once, few, many, or a class for an expanded clone.

size	V	length	J	D	DNA	CDR3
-	TRBV7-2	16	TRBJ2-2	TRBD2	TGTGCCAGCAGCTTAGGACTAGCGGCACCCACCGGGGAGCTGTTTTTT	CASSLGLAAPTGELFF
-	TRBV9	15	TRBJ1-5	-	TGTGCCAGCAGCCAATCCTGGGACAGCAATCAGCCCCAGCATTTT	CASSQSWDSNQPQHF
-	TRBV7-3	13	TRBJ1-1	-	TGTGCCAGCAGCGAGGGAGGGTTATCGGTCGCTTTCTTT	CASSEGGLSVAFF
once	TRBV27	17	TRBJ2-7	-	TGTGCCAGCAGTTTGGCCTCCAGGGGGCTAGCGGACTACGAGCAGTACTTC	CASSLASRGLADYEQYF
-	TRBV4-1	15	TRBJ1-5	-	TGCGCCAGCAGCCAAGATCCAGGGACTGGGCAGCCCCAGCATTTT	CASSQDPGTGQPQHF
-	TRBV6-5	15	TRBJ2-7	-	TGTGCCAGCAAGACCGGGACCTTCCTCTCCTACGAGCAGTACTTC	CASKTGTFLSYEQYF
-	TRBV15	16	TRBJ2-7	-	TGTGCCACCAGCAGAGATTGGGCGGGCAGATCCTACGAGCAGTACTTC	CATSRDWAGRSYEQYF
-	TRBV6-5	15	TRBJ2-2	-	TGTGCCAGCAGTCCCGAACCACCTAAAAGGGGGGAGCTGTTTTTT	CASSPEPPKRGELFF
once	TRBV4-1	14	TRBJ2-2	TRBD1	TGCGCCAGCAGCAGGACAGGGAGGATCGGGGAGCTGTTTTTT	CASSRTGRIGELFF
-	TRBV7-8	11	TRBJ2-1	-	TGTGCCAGCAGCTCAGGCAATGAGCAGTTCTTC	CASSSGNEQFF
-	TRBV7-9	14	TRBJ2-2	-	TGTGCCAGCAGCTCCTCGGAGGGCACCGGGGAGCTGTTTTTT	CASSSSEGTGELFF
-	TRBV9	15	TRBJ2-3	TRBD2	TGTGCCAGCAGCCCAGCGGGAGGTCTGACAGATACGCAGTATTTT	CASSPAGGLTDTQYF
-	TRBV9	16	TRBJ1-2	-	TGTGCCAGCAGCGTAGACTGGCGGGACACAACTTATGGCTACACCTTC	CASSVDWRDTTYGYTF
-	TRBV7-6	16	TRBJ2-1	-	TGTGCCAGCAGCCGTGATCCGGGAGACCGTGGGGATGAGCAGTTCTTC	CASSRDPGDRGDEQFF
once	TRBV27	17	TRBJ2-3	-	TGTGCCAGCAGTAACCCCGGGGGCGGGAGAATCACAGATACGCAGTATTTT	CASSNPGGGRITDTQYF
-	TRBV27	14	TRBJ2-7	TRBD1	TGTGCCAGCAGTCCCCCGGGACAGCCTCTAAGGCAGTACTTC	CASSPPGQPLRQYF
-	TRBV4-3	13	TRBJ1-5	-	TGCGCCAGCAGCCAAGATAGGTTTCAGGCCCAGCATTTT	CASSQDRFQAQHF
once	TRBV2	14	TRBJ2-1	-	TGTGCCAGTCCGACCGGGGAAAATCCCAGTGAGCAGTTCTTC	CASPTGENPSEQFF
-	TRBV28	16	TRBJ1-1	-	TGTGCCAGCAGTTTAGCCCTACGCGCTGTAAACACTGAAGCTTTCTTT	CASSLALRAVNTEAFF
-	TRBV4-3	17	TRBJ2-2	-	TGCGCCAGCAGCCAAGATTGGTCCAGGTCGAACACCGGGGAGCTGTTTTTT	CASSQDWSRSNTGELFF
-	TRBV28	15	TRBJ2-3	-	TGTGCCAGCAGTGCCGGGGGTCCTAGCACAGATACGCAGTATTTT	CASSAGGPSTDTQYF
-	TRBV7-9	14	TRBJ2-7	TRBD2	TGTGCCAGCAGCTTAGGGACTAGGAGTTCCGAGCAGTACTTC	CASSLGTRSSEQYF
-	TRBV4-3	15	TRBJ1-3	-	TGCGCCAGCAGCCAGGGGGAGGGTTCAGGAAACACCATATATTTT	CASSQGEGSGNTIYF
-	TRBV19	15	TRBJ2-1	-	TGTGCCAGTAGTTGGGACTCCTACGGATCCAATGAGCAGTTCTTC	CASSWDSYGSNEQFF
-	TRBV6-5	15	TRBJ2-7	TRBD1	TGTGCCACCTACGAAGGGGACAGTTCGGCCTACGAGCAGTACTTC	CATYEGDSSAYEQYF
-	TRBV10-2	14	TRBJ2-1	-	TGCGCCAGCAGCGGCACCCCCTCCTACAATGAGCAGTTCTTC	CASSGTPSYNEQFF
-	TRBV6-5	14	TRBJ2-2	-	TGTGCCAGCAGTTACTCGACCGGCCCCGGGGAGCTGTTTTTT	CASSYSTGPGELFF
-	TRBV9	15	TRBJ2-4	TRBD1	TGTGCCAGCAGCGTACCAGGGGGCCTTAAAAACATTCAGTACTTC	CASSVPGGLKNIQYF
-	TRBV13	18	TRBJ2-3	-	TGTGCCAGCAGCTTAGTAGTCGTACAACAGGGAGTGACCGATACGCAGTATTTT	CASSLVVVQQGVTDTQYF
-	TRBV6-1	11	TRBJ2-7	-	TGTGCCAGCAGGGAATCCTACGAGCAGTACTTC	CASRESYEQYF
-	TRBV7-9	17	TRBJ1-2	TRBD1	TGTGCCAGCAGCCCAACCACCGGGACAGGGGATGGCTATGGCTACACCTTC	CASSPTTGTGDGYGYTF
-	TRBV10-3	14	TRBJ1-2	-	TGTGCCATCACCGACCGAATCACTAACTATGGCTACACCTTC	CAITDRITNYGYTF
-	TRBV9	14	TRBJ2-5	TRBD2	TGTGCCAGCAGCGCGAGGGCGGGAGAAGAGACCCAGTACTTC	CASSARAGEETQYF
-	TRBV11-2	14	TRBJ2-5	-	TGTGCCAGCAGCCCTGGCGGGGCCCGGGAGACCCAGTACTTC	CASSPGGARETQYF
once	TRBV7-2	15	TRBJ2-5	TRBD2	TGTGCCAGCAGCTTACCCCGACTAGCTAGGGAGACCCAGTACTTC	CASSLPRLARETQYF
-	TRBV27	13	TRBJ1-1	TRBD1	TGTGCCAGCAGTAGCAGGGGGCTAACTGAAGCTTTCTTT	CASSSRGLTEAFF
-	TRBV15	14	TRBJ2-7	TRBD1	TGTGCCACCAGCACCGGTACAGGGGGCTACGAGCAGTACTTC	CATSTGTGGYEQYF
-	TRBV9	13	TRBJ2-1	TRBD2	TGTGCCAGCAGCCCCCGCGGGGGCAATGAGCAGTTCTTC	CASSPRGGNEQFF
-	TRBV9	16	TRBJ2-5	-	TGTGCCAGCAGCGTAGCACCTCTGAGGAACCAAGAGACCCAGTACTTC	CASSVAPLRNQETQYF
-	TRBV27	13	TRBJ1-2	-	TGTGCCAGCAGTTTGAGGACCGGTTATGGCTACACCTTC	CASSLRTGYGYTF
-	TRBV19	17	TRBJ2-3	TRBD2	TGTGCCAGTAGTCCGGGACTAGCGGGAAACGTCGCAGATACGCAGTATTTT	CASSPGLAGNVADTQYF
few	TRBV27	13	TRBJ2-7	-	TGTGCCAGCAGTTTTGGCAGATCCTACGAGCAGTACTTC	CASSFGRSYEQYF
-	TRBV11-2	15	TRBJ2-1	TRBD1	TGTGCCAGCAGCTCCCGGGACAGGGATGGCAATGAGCAGTTCTTC	CASSSRDRDGNEQFF
-	TRBV7-9	18	TRBJ2-1	TRBD2	TGTGCCAGCAGCTTGACTAGCGGGAGGACCAGCTCCTACAATGAGCAGTTCTTC	CASSLTSGRTSSYNEQFF
-	TRBV19	14	TRBJ1-1	TRBD1	TGTGCCAGTAGTTTCGACAGGGGGCCATCTGAAGCTTTCTTT	CASSFDRGPSEAFF
-	TRBV7-9	14	TRBJ2-7	TRBD1	TGTGCCAGCAGCTTAGAGACAGGGGTCTACGAGCAGTACTTC	CASSLETGVYEQYF
-	TRBV9	15	TRBJ2-1	-	TGTGCCAGCAGCTCCGAGAGGGCCGGGTACAATGAGCAGTTCTTC	CASSSERAGYNEQFF
-	TRBV16	15	TRBJ2-7	-	TGTGCCAGCAGCCAATCGAGGAGGGGATCCTACGAGCAGTACTTC	CASSQSRRGSYEQYF
-	TRBV6-4	15	TRBJ1-5	-	TGTGCCAGCAGTGAGGCGGCGATCGGCAATCAGCCCCAGCATTTT	CASSEAAIGNQPQHF
-	TRBV19	14	TRBJ2-3	-	TGTGCCAGTAGTATCCGGGGATATGCAGATACGCAGTATTTT	CASSIRGYADTQYF
-	TRBV10-3	13	TRBJ2-1	-	TGTGCCATCAGTGACCACCCTCGGAATGAGCAGTTCTTC	CAISDHPRNEQFF
-	TRBV13	11	TRBJ2-1	-	TGTGCCAGCAGCTTCGAAGCGGAGCAGTTCTTC	CASSFEAEQFF
-	TRBV25-1	12	TRBJ1-6	-	TGTGCCAGCACATCGGGGAATTCACCCCTCCACTTT	CASTSGNSPLHF
-	TRBV7-8	14	TRBJ1-1	-	TGTGCCAGCAGCTTATCCAGTGGCCTCACTGAAGCTTTCTTT	CASSLSSGLTEAFF
-	TRBV7-9	16	TRBJ2-1	-	TGTGCCAGCAGCTTAGGGGCCGGGACCACTTACGGGGAGCAGTTCTTC	CASSLGAGTTYGEQFF